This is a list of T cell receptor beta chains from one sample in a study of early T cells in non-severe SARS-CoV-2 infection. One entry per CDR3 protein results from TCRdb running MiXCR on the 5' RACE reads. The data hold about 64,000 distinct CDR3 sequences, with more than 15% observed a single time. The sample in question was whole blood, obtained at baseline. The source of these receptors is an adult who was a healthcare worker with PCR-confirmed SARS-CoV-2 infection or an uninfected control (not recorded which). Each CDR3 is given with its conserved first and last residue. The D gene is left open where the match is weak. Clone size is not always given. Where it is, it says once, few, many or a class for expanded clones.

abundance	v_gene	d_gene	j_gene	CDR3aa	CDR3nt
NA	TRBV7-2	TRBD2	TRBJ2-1	CASSLFGTSDEQFF	TGTGCCAGCAGCTTATTCGGGACTAGCGATGAGCAGTTCTTC
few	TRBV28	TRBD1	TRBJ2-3	CASMTGGDGTDTQYF	TGTGCCAGCATGACAGGGGGTGACGGCACAGATACGCAGTATTTT
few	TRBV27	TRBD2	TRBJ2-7	CASSRGLAGSSYEQYF	TGTGCCAGCAGTCGAGGACTAGCGGGGAGCTCCTACGAGCAGTACTTC
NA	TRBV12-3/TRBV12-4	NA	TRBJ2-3	CASSLKGQKQYF	TGTGCCAGCAGCCTCAAAGGACAGAAGCAGTATTTT
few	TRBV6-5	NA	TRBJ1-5	CASSTSNQPQHF	TGTGCCAGCAGTACGAGCAATCAGCCCCAGCATTTT
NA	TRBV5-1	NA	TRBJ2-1	CASSHSGASVNEQFF	TGCGCCAGCAGCCACAGTGGTGCTTCTGTCAATGAGCAGTTCTTC
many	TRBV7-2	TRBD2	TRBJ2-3	CASSSVAGGPADTQYF	TGTGCCAGCAGCTCGGTAGCGGGGGGGCCGGCAGATACGCAGTATTTT
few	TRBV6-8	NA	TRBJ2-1	CASSYRPQLHLFNEQFF	TGTGCCAGCAGTTACAGGCCCCAACTACATCTCTTCAATGAGCAGTTCTTC
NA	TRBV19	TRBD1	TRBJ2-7	CATSTGTGEYEQYF	TGTGCCACAAGCACCGGGACAGGAGAATACGAGCAGTACTTC
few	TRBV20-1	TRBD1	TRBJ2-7	CSARDSGQGTYEQYF	TGCAGTGCTAGAGATTCTGGACAGGGGACCTACGAGCAGTACTTC
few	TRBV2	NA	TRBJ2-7	CASSERVSYEQYF	TGTGCCAGCAGTGAGAGAGTTTCCTACGAGCAGTACTTC
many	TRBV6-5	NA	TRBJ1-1	CASRKDPQKGTEAFF	TGTGCCAGCAGAAAGGACCCCCAGAAGGGCACTGAAGCTTTCTTT
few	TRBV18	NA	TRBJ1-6	CASSPPDSPLHF	TGTGCCAGCTCACCACCGGATTCACCCCTCCACTTT
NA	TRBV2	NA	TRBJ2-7	CASVTGANSYEQYF	TGTGCCAGCGTCACAGGAGCAAACTCCTACGAGCAGTACTTC
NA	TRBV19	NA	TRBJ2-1	CASSKGLPGHEQFF	TGTGCCAGTAGTAAGGGACTGCCGGGCCATGAGCAGTTCTTC
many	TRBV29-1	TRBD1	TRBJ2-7	CSVSDRGYEQYF	TGCAGCGTTAGTGACAGGGGCTACGAGCAGTACTTC
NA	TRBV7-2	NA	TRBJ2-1	CASSLVYLQQFF	TGTGCCAGCAGCTTAGTATATCTACAGCAGTTCTTC
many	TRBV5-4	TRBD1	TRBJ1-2	CASSKGQGDGYTF	TGTGCCAGCAGCAAGGGACAGGGCGATGGCTACACCTTC
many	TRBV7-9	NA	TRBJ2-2	CASGRQANTGELFF	TGTGCCAGCGGTAGACAGGCGAACACCGGGGAGCTGTTTTTT
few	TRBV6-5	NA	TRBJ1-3	CASRTDSHSGNTIYF	TGTGCCAGCAGAACGGACAGCCACTCTGGAAACACCATATATTTT
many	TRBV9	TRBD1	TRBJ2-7	CASSARTGNEQYF	TGTGCCAGCAGCGCTCGGACAGGGAACGAGCAGTACTTC
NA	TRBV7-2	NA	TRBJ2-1	CASSLTSPRQFF	TGTGCCAGCAGCTTAACCAGCCCAAGGCAGTTCTTC
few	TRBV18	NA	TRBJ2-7	CASSPHQGLDEQYF	TGTGCCAGCTCACCACATCAGGGGCTGGACGAGCAGTACTTC
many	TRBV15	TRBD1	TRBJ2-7	CATSRQTGGYHEQYF	TGTGCCACCAGCAGACAGACAGGGGGATACCACGAGCAGTACTTC
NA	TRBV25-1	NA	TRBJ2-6	CASSGLGGANVLTF	TGTGCCAGCAGTGGTCTGGGCGGGGCCAACGTCCTGACTTTC
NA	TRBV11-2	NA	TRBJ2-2	CASSLVTDTNTGELFF	TGTGCCAGCAGCTTAGTTACAGACACGAACACCGGGGAGCTGTTTTTT
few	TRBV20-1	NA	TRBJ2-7	CSARETVSYEQYF	TGCAGTGCTAGGGAGACAGTCTCCTACGAGCAGTACTTC